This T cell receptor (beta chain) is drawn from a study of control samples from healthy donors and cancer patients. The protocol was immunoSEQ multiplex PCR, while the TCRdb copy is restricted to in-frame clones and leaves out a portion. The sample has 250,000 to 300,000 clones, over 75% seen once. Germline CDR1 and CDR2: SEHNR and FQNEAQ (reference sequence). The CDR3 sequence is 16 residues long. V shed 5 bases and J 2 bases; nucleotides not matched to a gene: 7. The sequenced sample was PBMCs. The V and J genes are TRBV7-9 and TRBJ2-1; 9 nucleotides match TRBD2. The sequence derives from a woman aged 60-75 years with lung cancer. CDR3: CASSTLTSGTYNEQFF. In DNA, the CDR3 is TGTGCCAGCAGCACCTTGACTAGCGGAACCTACAATGAGCAGTTCTTC. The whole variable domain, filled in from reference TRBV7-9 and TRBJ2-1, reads DTGVSQNPRHKITKRGQNVTFRCDPISEHNRLYWYRQTLGQGPEFLTYFQNEAQLEKSRLLSDRFSAERPKGSFSTLEIQRTEQGDSAMYLCASSTLTSGTYNEQFFGPGTRLTVL.